This record covers a single T cell receptor (beta chain). Its target antigen remains unknown. No base quality information exists; no much larger clone differs at one position. TCRbeta CDR3 regions were amplified from genomic DNA using the immunoSEQ Assay, a bias-controlled multiplex PCR. For the original study's pipeline: Within the assay, amplification of reference gene primers was used to estimate how many nucleated cells each sample contained. To quantify the absolute abundance of each unique TCRbeta CDR3 rearrangement, sequence reads were collapsed and filtered. For each sample, productive Simpson clonality was calculated by taking the square root of Simpson's diversity index across productive rearrangements. TCRdb carries this immuneACCESS record with in-frame sequences only. Its versions omit some clonotypes, under half of them owing to an unresolved V gene in the studies checked, with the rest unexplained. D and trimming come from the DNA, and the V and J calls and clone size come from that table. The sample table records a few hundred thousand clones; roughly 90% of these occur just once. The ten largest make up approximately 4% of the sample.

Each collaborating institution followed its own protocols to collect whole blood in K2EDTA tubes. Collaborator samples were shipped for TCRbeta analysis as frozen whole blood, isolated PBMCs, or DNA extracted from either sample type. This entry is derived from a study of blood T cell repertoires in COVID-19 (dated by TCRdb to 2020 to 2022). With regard to the full study: Samples from collaborators originated in the United States, Italy and Spain and spanned both the acute and convalescent phases of COVID-19. The material from the prospective study consisted of cDNA or gDNA derived from T cells, B-cell-depleted T cells, or PBMCs. Where HLA class I and class II types were available, the types were taken from metadata supplied by the sample provider, not from assay-based typing. The repertoires were released in a freely available public database intended as a resource for research on the immune response to SARS-CoV-2. Samples were obtained from the ongoing ImmuneRACE study (first 160 participants) and from some 1,300 subjects provided by 6 global collaborators. Deeply sampled blood TCRbeta repertoires from subjects exposed to, actively infected with, or recovered from COVID-19 were included in the dataset. A de-identified subject ID, COVID-19 status, age in years and sex were almost always included in the sample metadata. Study-level results and caveats: How much clinical and demographic metadata was included differed by source and by participant, and the metadata was provided uncurated.

Via the germline V gene, CDR1 is SNHLY and CDR2 FYNNEI. The CDR3 measures 15 amino acids from cysteine to phenylalanine. Of the read, only the CDR3 DNA is kept; its 45 bases are in frame from base 1. V loses 1 base at its end and J loses 9 bases; junction bases beyond the gene matches: 7. Sequenced material: peripheral blood. The TCR originated in a woman aged 45 to 65 with active or convalescent COVID-19. The sequence is built from TRBV2 and TRBJ1-5; 9 central nucleotides agree with TRBD1. The CDR3 protein: CASSEGKQGARPQHF. The DNA sequence is given as TGTGCCAGCAGTGAAGGGAAACAGGGGGCTCGGCCCCAGCATTTT.